Detailed here is one T cell receptor beta chain. The data were taken from a study of blood T cell repertoires in COVID-19. Germline V CDR1 and CDR2: SGHDT, YYEEEE. Between the trimmed V and J ends, which lost 2 bases and 2 bases, there was a span of 10 bases. The length of the CDR3 is 14 residues. TCRdb keeps only in-frame clones here, not all; method: immunoSEQ multiplex PCR. The table has approximately 40,000 clones, around nine tenths seen once. Specimen: peripheral blood. The gene calls are TRBV5-6 and TRBJ1-1; D is perhaps TRBD1 (6 bases). The receptor's source is a human donor in a cohort sampled during active COVID-19. The DNA of the CDR3 is TGTGCCAGCAGCTTAGGGACAACTAACACTGAAGCTTTCTTT. Translating it yields CASSLGTTNTEAFF.